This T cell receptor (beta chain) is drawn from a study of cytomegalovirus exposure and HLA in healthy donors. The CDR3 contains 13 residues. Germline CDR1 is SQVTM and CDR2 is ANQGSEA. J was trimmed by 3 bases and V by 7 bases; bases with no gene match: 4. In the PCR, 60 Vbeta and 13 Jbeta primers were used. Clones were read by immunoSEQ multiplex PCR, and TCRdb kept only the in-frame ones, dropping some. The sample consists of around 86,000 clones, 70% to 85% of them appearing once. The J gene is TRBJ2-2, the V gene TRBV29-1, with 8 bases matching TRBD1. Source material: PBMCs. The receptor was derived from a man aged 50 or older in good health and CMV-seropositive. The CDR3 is CSGGQGDTGELFF. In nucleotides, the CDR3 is TGCAGCGGCGGACAGGGAGACACCGGGGAGCTGTTTTTT.